This T cell receptor (beta chain) was sequenced for a study of shared clonotypes between healthy human individuals. Profiling relied on immunoSEQ multiplex PCR, and the TCRdb table lists in-frame clones only, not all of them. Among about 800,000 clones listed, around 96% were seen once. The J segment lost 5 bases and the V segment lost 5 bases, leaving 7 bases of the junction unmatched. The CDR3 length is 16 residues. Germline values: CDR1 ENHRY, CDR2 SYGVKD. CD45RO-negative CD8 cells positively selected for CCR7 made up the naive population, which excluded terminally differentiated effector memory CD45RA+ cells. Donors had no recently reported acute infections or vaccinations and were HIV-negative. This clone was observed a handful of times.

The chain joins TRBV10-3 to TRBJ2-5, with 14 bases identical to TRBD2. This sequence was found in a man aged 30 to 39 in good health. Sequences were obtained from naive CD8+ T cells sorted from blood. CDR3 bases: TGTGCCATCAGTAGACTAGCGGGAGGGCGGGGGGAGACCCAGTACTTC. Translated, it gives CAISRLAGGRGETQYF.